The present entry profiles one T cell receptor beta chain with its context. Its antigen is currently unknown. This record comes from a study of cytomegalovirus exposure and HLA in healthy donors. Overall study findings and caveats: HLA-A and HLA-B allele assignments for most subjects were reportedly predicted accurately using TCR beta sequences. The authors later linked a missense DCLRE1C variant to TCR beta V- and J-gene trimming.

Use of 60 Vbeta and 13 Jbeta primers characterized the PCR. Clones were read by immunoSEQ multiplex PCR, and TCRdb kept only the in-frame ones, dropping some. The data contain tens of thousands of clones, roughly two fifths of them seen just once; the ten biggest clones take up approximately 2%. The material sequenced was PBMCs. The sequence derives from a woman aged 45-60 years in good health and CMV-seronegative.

CDR3 DNA: TGTGCCTGGAGAGTTACAGCTAACTATGGCTACACCTTC. Residues: CAWRVTANYGYTF. The rearrangement links TRBV30 to TRBJ1-2; D not certain. Trimming stripped 3 bases from V and 0 bases from J, with 8 bases between. The CDR3 totals 13 residues. Germline V gives CDR1 GTSNPN, CDR2 SVGIG (reference sequence). The variable domain in full, completed from reference TRBV30 and TRBJ1-2, reads SQTIHQWPATLVQPVGSPLSLECTVEGTSNPNLYWYRQAAGRGLQLLFYSVGIGQISSEVPQNLSASRPQDRQFILSSKKLLLSDSGFYLCAWRVTANYGYTFGSGTRLTVV.